This T cell receptor beta chain comes out of a study of CD4 T cells in relation to SARS-CoV-2 and coronaviruses (dated by TCRdb to the early 2020s). Study-wide context: In the ViraFEST assay, PBMCs were cultured with antigen for about eleven days, after which TCR beta CDR3s were sequenced to identify antigen-specific clonal expansions. A different TCR-beta assay, based on Illumina, was used to sequence expansion assays from other donors in the study. The study assessed, at the TCR clonotype level, memory CD4+ T cell crossreactivity between SARS-CoV-2 and common cold coronavirus spike proteins. An HIV-1 Nef peptide pool or a no-peptide culture served as the negative reference condition. Samples from three pre-COVID donors and the naive versus memory experiments were sequenced with the Adaptive Biotechnologies TCR-sequencing kit; other data were Illumina-based. Using patient-derived lymphoblastoid cell lines, the shared crossreactive spike epitopes were mapped to their HLA restriction. What the authors observed across the whole study: Since the crossreactivity analysis centred on spike protein, crossreactivity against other viral proteins was not assessed. Roughly 70% of donors had memory CD4+ clonotypes that crossrecognized SARS-CoV-2 and at least one common cold coronavirus spike. No donor contributed both pre-pandemic and post-infection samples, which limited tracing the source of pre-existing responses. Crossreactive clones showed significantly weaker SARS-CoV-2-driven expansion than monoreactive clones, consistent with antigenic imprinting. Small numbers of patients and of tested TCRs were a limitation of the study.

With regard to this clone: There is no known antigen for this receptor. Base quality data are lacking; no much larger clone is found one base away.

CD4+ T cells from unexposed donors were collected before the COVID-19 pandemic (2011-2018). After less than 13 days of culture, CD4+ T cells were isolated with the EasySep CD4+ T cell isolation kit. Unexposed donor CD4+ T cells were tested for reactivity to SARS-CoV-2 S and N and four common cold coronavirus spike pools, as cell number allowed. PBMCs were cultured at some 2 million per well in IMDM supplemented with about 5.3% human AB serum and roughly 9.6 IU/ml IL-2. Half of the culture medium was replaced with fresh IL-2-containing medium on days 3 and 7. In general, every peptide culture condition was set up in three replicate wells. Leukapheresis product for the unexposed donors was purchased commercially. Ficoll-Paque PLUS gradient centrifugation was used to isolate PBMCs from either whole blood or leukapheresis product. PBMCs were either used fresh in the expansion assay or cryopreserved at -140 degrees C. The QIAamp Micro DNA Kit was used to extract genomic DNA from the CD4+ T cells.

The CDR3 holds 19 amino acids from the cysteine to the phenylalanine. Just CDR3 DNA is preserved here, 57 bases in frame from base 1. Sequences MGHRA (CDR1) and YSYEKL (CDR2) are obtained from the germline V gene. V ends up 0 bases short and J 4 bases short, with an unmatched junction base count of 16. Receptor amplification or capture employed the immunoSEQ multiplex PCR assay. In the source study's methods: Preprocessing removed nonproductive sequences and CDR3s not starting with C, not ending with F or W, or shorter than 7 amino acids. The MANAFEST web app was used to call antigen-specific clonotypes on the basis of expansion compared with the reference and with other culture wells. To be counted as positive, a clone had to show significant expansion compared with the reference culture, at an FDR below 0.05, in 2 of 3 replicate wells. To be called positive, a clone also had to show significant expansion compared with every other tandem well and an odds ratio greater than 5. After three terminal residues were trimmed from each end, CDR3 homology was quantified as pairwise Levenshtein distance using the stringdist R package. Not all clones reach the TCRdb copy of this immuneACCESS table, which keeps in-frame sequences only. Checked studies attribute under half of the gap to unresolved V genes and leave the rest unexplained. V, J and clone size reflect that table, while D and trimming were determined from the DNA. The sample table records around 11,000 clones; about 81% of these occur just once. The ten top clones hold 15% to 20% of the sample.

The source is a human donor in good health. The sequence joins TRBV4-1 to TRBJ2-3, with 7 middle bases fitting TRBD1. The sample taken for sequencing was CD4+ T cells from PBMCs, cultured in vitro. In nucleotide form, the sequence is TGCGCCAGCAGCCAAGATCCCCCCGGTAGAGGGGGCCTCGCAGATACGCAGTATTTT. Translated, it gives CASSQDPPGRGGLADTQYF.